This passage covers 13 T cell receptor beta chains from one sample sequenced in a study of T-cell memory formation after mild COVID-19. TCRdb redid the calling of the 5' RACE reads with MiXCR, one entry per CDR3 protein. The sample holds 500,000 to 600,000 distinct CDR3 sequences, more than 15% seen once. The sequencing sample was made of PBMCs or a T cell subset sorted from them (not recorded which). These receptors were collected from an adult woman who had mild COVID-19 (a few samples of this study predate the infection). Cell type and time point are not known.

The CDR3 DNA is TGTGCCACCAGCTTCACCGCCCGACAGGTAGGGCCAGATACGCAGTATTTT. Protein product: CATSFTARQVGPDTQYF. The chain combines TRBV15 with TRBJ2-3, with D possibly matching TRBD1 (6 bases). The germline gives CDR1 LNHNV, CDR2 YYDKDF (reference sequence). The CDR3 is 17 residues long. V lost 5 bases and J lost 4, with 22 bases in between.

The chain links TRBV12-3 or TRBV12-4 to TRBJ1-5, with 9 bases that match TRBD1. The V segment lost 6 bases and the J segment 5 bases; nucleotides outside the gene matches: 8. The CDR3 covers 15 residues. CDR3 residues: CASSPTGGSYQPQHF. CDR3 coding DNA: TGTGCCAGCAGCCCGACAGGGGGGTCGTATCAGCCCCAGCATTTT.

This clonotype was observed a few times. The rearrangement joins TRBV12-3 or TRBV12-4 to TRBJ2-3; 8 bases match TRBD1. Trimming removed 0 bases from V and 5 bases from J; junction bases left unmatched: 1. This CDR3 contains 14 residues. The DNA of the CDR3 is TGTGCCAGCAGTTTAGCCAGGGGGCGAGATACGCAGTATTTT. It codes for CASSLARGRDTQYF.

This clonotype was detected a few times. The chain employs TRBV6-1 and TRBJ2-1; TRBD1 matches 9 bases. CDR1 MNHNS and CDR2 SASEGT come from the germline V gene. V dropped 6 bases and J dropped 6; count of bases not matched to a gene: 9. This CDR3 is 15 amino acids long. The DNA of the CDR3 is TGTGCCAGCAGGAACACAGGGGGCTTAGGCAATGAGCAGTTCTTC. It yields the protein CASRNTGGLGNEQFF.

The chain carries TRBV7-3 and TRBJ1-2; 8 nucleotides line up with TRBD1. The germline CDR1 and CDR2 sequences are SGHTA and FQGTGA. With 5 bases clipped from V and 8 bases from J, the junction kept 7 bases outside the gene matches. CDR3 size: 13 residues. CDR3 residues: CASSPGTGPGYTF. DNA of the CDR3: TGTGCCAGCAGCCCCGGGACAGGCCCCGGCTACACCTTC.

This clonotype has at least ten counts. The chain recombines TRBV5-1 with TRBJ2-7; no clear D gene. The CDR3 has 14 residues. V was shortened by 4 bases and J by 2 bases, with 13 bases between the two germline ends. Germline loops: CDR1 SGHRS, CDR2 YFSETQ. CDR3: CASSRSGQAYEQYF. CDR3 nucleotide sequence: TGCGCCAGCAGCCGCTCCGGGCAGGCCTACGAGCAGTACTTC.

This clonotype was detected a few times. The chain has TRBV20-1 and TRBJ1-2; D ambiguous. Trimming took 0 bases from V and 2 from J, leaving 13 bases between them. Germline CDR1 is DFQATT and CDR2 is SNEGSKA (reference sequence). The CDR3 contains 15 residues. This CDR3 is CSARDFLPENYGYTF. For the CDR3, the DNA is TGCAGTGCTAGAGATTTTCTCCCGGAAAACTATGGCTACACCTTC.

Only one count was recorded for this clonotype. This sequence joins TRBV11-2 and TRBJ1-1; D is undetermined. The CDR3 length is 15 residues. V lost 1 base and J lost 1, with 10 bases in between. Germline lookup yields CDR1 SGHAT and CDR2 FQNNGV. The CDR3 loop is CASSLALIENTEAFF. DNA of the CDR3: TGTGCCAGCAGCTTAGCGTTGATAGAGAACACTGAAGCTTTCTTT.

This clonotype came up a few times. The chain is built from TRBV12-3 or TRBV12-4 and TRBJ2-7, with D perhaps assigned TRBD1 or TRBD2 (5 bases each). The CDR3 loop spans 14 amino acids. Trimming left V 5 bases short and J 2 bases short, with 13 bases between. DNA for the CDR3: TGTGCCAGCAGTGGGGACCCGACCACCTACGAGCAGTACTTC. It translates to CASSGDPTTYEQYF.

This clonotype was counted only a few times. The rearrangement links TRBV14 to TRBJ1-3, with D uncertain. Between the trimmed V and J ends, which lost 1 base and 0 bases, there was a span of 10 bases. The CDR3 has 16 amino acids. Germline values: CDR1 SGHDN, CDR2 FVKESK. The CDR3 DNA sequence: TGTGCCAGCAGCCAAGTCTTGGGGAGCTCTGGAAACACCATATATTTT. Its protein product is CASSQVLGSSGNTIYF. The complete variable domain, with remaining parts taken from reference TRBV14 and TRBJ1-3, reads EAGVTQFPSHSVIEKGQTVTLRCDPISGHDNLYWYRRVMGKEIKFLLHFVKESKQDESGMPNNRFLAERTGGTYSTLKVQPAELEDSGVYFCASSQVLGSSGNTIYFGEGSWLTVV.

The CDR3: CSVAYSTDTQYF. The CDR3 DNA sequence: TGCAGCGTTGCGTACAGCACAGATACGCAGTATTTT. The J gene is TRBJ2-3, the V gene TRBV29-1; no firm D call. This CDR3 is 12 amino acids long. Germline CDR1 SQVTM, CDR2 ANQGSEA. Trimming took 4 bases from V and 0 from J, leaving 5 bases between them.

This clonotype was seen only a few times. This chain links TRBV5-5 with TRBJ1-2; D gene uncertain. The CDR3 consists of 15 residues. Between the trimmed V and J ends, which lost 0 bases and 2 bases, there was a span of 11 bases. Per germline, CDR1 SGHKS and CDR2 YYEKEE (reference sequence). The CDR3: CASSLAAQPNYGYTF. The CDR3 coding sequence is TGTGCCAGCAGCTTGGCCGCTCAACCAAACTATGGCTACACCTTC.

The table lists this clonotype with many counts. The chain carries TRBV5-1 and TRBJ2-7; D might be TRBD1 or TRBD2, each matching 5 bases. The CDR3 length is 17 residues. Trimming removed 3 bases at V and 5 bases at J, with 24 bases between. Germline values: CDR1 SGHRS, CDR2 YFSETQ. This CDR3 is CASSSEPQGVRSHEQYF. CDR3 nucleotides: TGCGCCAGCAGCTCAGAACCTCAGGGAGTCCGATCGCACGAGCAGTACTTC.